What follows are 20 T cell receptor beta chains derived from one specimen sequenced in a study of shared clonotypes between healthy human individuals. Method: immunoSEQ multiplex PCR; TCRdb's copy keeps in-frame clones and lacks some. In the table there are under 2.5 million clones, 85% to 95% of which are singletons. The specimen was naive CD4+ T cells from PBMCs. The subset here: CD45RA+ positively selected. These receptors were obtained from a young man in good health. Some clones in this sample may be carry-over from other donors' samples.

This chain joins TRBV29-1 and TRBJ2-5; 9 nucleotides line up with TRBD1. Trimming at V came to 8 bases and at J to 7 bases, leaving 14 bases not matched to a gene. Per germline, CDR1 SQVTM and CDR2 ANQGSEA. The CDR3 extends over 14 amino acids. The CDR3: CSFSVGQGRGTQYF. Here the CDR3 DNA reads TGCAGCTTCTCGGTGGGACAGGGAAGGGGGACCCAGTACTTC.

The chain is built from TRBV5-1 and TRBJ2-3, with 9 bases matching TRBD1. The CDR3 is 14 amino acids. Germline V lookup: CDR1 SGHRS, CDR2 YFSETQ. J was trimmed by 3 bases and V by 6 bases; bases with no gene match: 5. The CDR3 DNA follows: TGCGCCAGCAAACCGGGACAGGGTACAGATACGCAGTATTTT. Its protein product is CASKPGQGTDTQYF.

V usage is TRBV14 and J usage is TRBJ2-1; 9 bases match TRBD1. Germline values: CDR1 SGHDN, CDR2 FVKESK. The CDR3 consists of 16 residues. The junction had 3 bases not matched to a gene; V was cut back by 1 base and J by 2 bases. CDR3 sequence (DNA): TGTGCCAGCAGCCAAGTGGACAGGGGCGCCTACAATGAGCAGTTCTTC. It translates to CASSQVDRGAYNEQFF.

The V gene is TRBV27, the J gene TRBJ2-1, with TRBD1 matching 10 bases. With V trimmed by 4 bases and J by 12 bases, 6 bases remained unmatched. The CDR3 is made up of 13 amino acids. The germline V gene has CDR1 MNHEY and CDR2 SMNVEV (reference sequence). CDR3: CASSWDRGVGQFF. The CDR3 nucleotides are TGTGCCAGCAGTTGGGACAGGGGAGTGGGGCAGTTCTTC.

The chain uses TRBV19 and TRBJ2-3, with D tentatively TRBD2 (5 bases). The V gene's germline CDR1 is LNHDA and CDR2 SQIVND (reference sequence). Trimming removed 3 bases from V and 8 bases from J, with 15 bases in between. The CDR3 runs 14 residues. The DNA of the CDR3 is TGTGCCAGTAGTATTGACGGGGTTGAGGGTACGCAGTATTTT. Its protein product is CASSIDGVEGTQYF. The variable domain in full, with the rest retrieved from reference TRBV19 and TRBJ2-3, is DGGITQSPKYLFRKEGQNVTLSCEQNLNHDAMYWYRQDPGQGLRLIYYSQIVNDFQKGDIAEGYSVSREKKESFPLTVTSAQKNPTAFYLCASSIDGVEGTQYFGPGTRLTVL.

CDR3 in amino acids: CASSIGTGGFETEAFF. CDR3 nucleotides: TGCGCCAGCAGCATCGGGACAGGGGGCTTTGAGACTGAAGCTTTCTTT. This chain connects TRBV5-1 to TRBJ1-1; 12 positions match TRBD1. The V and J ends lost 4 bases and 5 bases, in that order; junction bases with no gene match: 9. The germline CDR1 and CDR2 sequences are SGHRS and YFSETQ. The CDR3 has 16 residues.

This clone showed up just once. The rearrangement links TRBV23-1 to TRBJ2-1, with 7 bases that match TRBD1. TRBV23-1 falls under the ORF class, with uncertain function. Trimming at V came to 0 bases and at J to 3 bases, leaving 5 bases not matched to a gene. This CDR3 contains 16 residues. CDR3 sequence: CASSQSTGFGYNEQFF. Here the CDR3 DNA reads TGCGCCAGCAGTCAATCGACAGGGTTTGGCTACAATGAGCAGTTCTTC.

The chain is built from TRBV7-2 and TRBJ2-1, with TRBD1 identical over 7 bases. Trimming took 5 bases from V and 5 from J; bases not matched to a gene: 12. Germline-derived CDR1 and CDR2 are SGHTA and FQGNSA. The CDR3 totals 16 residues. The CDR3 DNA sequence: TGTGCCAGCAGCACGGAGACAGGGACACTGAACAATGAGCAGTTCTTC. It codes for CASSTETGTLNNEQFF.

The gene calls are TRBV6-1 and TRBJ2-3; possibly TRBD2 for D (6 bases). Germline-derived CDR1 and CDR2 are MNHNS and SASEGT. This CDR3 has 17 amino acids. Trimming removed 3 bases at V and 1 base at J, with 17 bases between. The DNA for the CDR3 is TGTGCCAGCAGTGAGTTTCCCGGGACGGGGGGCACAGATACGCAGTATTTT. It specifies CASSEFPGTGGTDTQYF.

This chain uses TRBV14 with TRBJ1-2, with D unclear. The CDR3 covers 13 residues. With 0 bases removed from V and 3 bases from J, the gap between germline ends came to 5 bases. Germline-derived CDR1 and CDR2 are SGHDN and FVKESK. The CDR3 nucleotides read TGTGCCAGCAGCCAAGACAGGTACTATGGCTACACCTTC. It translates to CASSQDRYYGYTF.

This clone came up once. The chain links TRBV5-1 to TRBJ2-5; 10 bases line up with TRBD2. Germline CDR1 and CDR2: SGHRS and YFSETQ. The ends lost 0 bases at V and 2 bases at J; junction bases unmatched: 10. The CDR3 is 18 amino acids. This CDR3 is CASSLGGLAGAKQETQYF. The CDR3 DNA sequence: TGCGCCAGCAGCTTGGGGGGGCTAGCGGGAGCAAAGCAAGAGACCCAGTACTTC.

This clone showed up just a few times. This chain links TRBV2 with TRBJ1-4, with 9 bases fitting TRBD1. With 6 bases clipped from V and 7 bases from J, the junction kept 6 bases outside the gene matches. Germline V CDR1 and CDR2: SNHLY, FYNNEI. CDR3 length: 14 amino acids. This CDR3 reads CASRLGQGGEKLFF. CDR3 coding DNA: TGTGCCAGCAGATTGGGACAGGGAGGTGAAAAACTGTTTTTT.

The chain couples TRBV4-2 to TRBJ2-7; D gene ambiguous. Trimming stripped 4 bases from V and 0 bases from J, with 7 bases between. Looked up from germline, CDR1 is LGHNA and CDR2 is YNFKEQ. CDR3 length equals 13 residues. This chain's CDR3 is CASSPASSYEQYF. CDR3 DNA sequence: TGTGCCAGCAGCCCGGCGAGCTCCTACGAGCAGTACTTC.

The rearrangement joins TRBV10-3 to TRBJ2-3; 7 bases are shared with TRBD2. This CDR3 has 14 amino acids. Germline CDR1 reads ENHRY; CDR2 reads SYGVKD. After removal of 6 bases from V and 4 bases from J, the junction contained 7 bases not matched to a gene. The CDR3 region has the DNA TGTGCCATCAGGGGAGGGGAGGTAGCAGATACGCAGTATTTT. This gives the protein CAIRGGEVADTQYF.

The chain combines TRBV5-4 with TRBJ2-1; D perhaps matches TRBD2 (5 bases). V was clipped by 3 bases and J by 6 bases, with 16 bases between them. The CDR3 is 15 residues long. CDR1 is SGHNT and CDR2 is YYREEE in the germline V gene (reference sequence). This CDR3 is CASSSPGDGINEQFF. The CDR3 region has the DNA TGTGCCAGCAGCTCCCCCGGTGACGGGATCAATGAGCAGTTCTTC.

J is TRBJ2-2 and V is TRBV4-1; D gene uncertain. Per the germline V gene, CDR1 is MGHRA and CDR2 is YSYEKL. CDR3 length: 17 residues. V was shortened by 0 bases and J by 0 bases, with 11 bases between the two germline ends. CDR3 sequence (DNA): TGCGCCAGCAGCCAAGAGGATGCGTACGCGAACACCGGGGAGCTGTTTTTT. Translated, it gives CASSQEDAYANTGELFF.

Only one count was recorded for this clone. The CDR3 here is CASSPVSGVGETQYF. The CDR3 nucleotides are TGTGCCAGCAGTCCGGTATCGGGGGTCGGGGAGACCCAGTACTTC. The chain is built from TRBV2 and TRBJ2-5; D possibly corresponds to TRBD2 (6 bases). This CDR3 comprises 15 residues. Germline V CDR1 and CDR2: SNHLY, FYNNEI. Trimming pared 5 bases from V and 5 bases from J, leaving 18 bases between.

V is TRBV11-2 and J is TRBJ2-7; 7 positions match TRBD2. Losses at the gene ends were 5 bases for V and 2 bases for J; bases not matched to a gene: 6. Germline V lookup: CDR1 SGHAT, CDR2 FQNNGV. The CDR3 is 14 amino acids. In DNA, the CDR3 is TGTGCCAGCAGCCCCCCCAGCGGGGCCTACGAGCAGTACTTC. This translates into CASSPPSGAYEQYF.

This sequence joins TRBV10-3 and TRBJ2-1; the D gene is possibly TRBD1 (5 bases). From germline, CDR1 is ENHRY and CDR2 SYGVKD. V lost 0 bases and J 5 bases, leaving 14 bases between the germline ends. CDR3 length: 16 amino acids. The CDR3 region is CAISESTVLGNNEQFF. For the CDR3, the DNA is TGTGCCATCAGTGAGTCGACAGTTTTGGGGAACAATGAGCAGTTCTTC.

With respect to this clone: The same CDR3 also results from other DNA sequences found in this sample. The rearrangement links TRBV9 to TRBJ1-2; no firm D call. V gave up 0 bases and J gave up 2 bases, with 5 bases separating them. Germline V gene data show CDR1 as SGDLS and CDR2 as YYNGEE. This CDR3 has 13 residues. The CDR3 loop reads CASSVDSNYGYTF. The CDR3 nucleotides are TGTGCCAGCAGCGTAGATAGCAACTATGGCTACACCTTC.